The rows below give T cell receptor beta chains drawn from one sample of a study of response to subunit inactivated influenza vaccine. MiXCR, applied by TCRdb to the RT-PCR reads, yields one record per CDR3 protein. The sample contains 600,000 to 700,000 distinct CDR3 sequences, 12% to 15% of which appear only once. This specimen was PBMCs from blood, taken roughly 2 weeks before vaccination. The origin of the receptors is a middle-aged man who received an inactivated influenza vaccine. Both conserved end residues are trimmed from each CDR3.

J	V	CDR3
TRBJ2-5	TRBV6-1	ASSDSGGEETQY
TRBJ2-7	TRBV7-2	ASSLSHSGNTEQY
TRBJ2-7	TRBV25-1	ASSERGQGSEQY
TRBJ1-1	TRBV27	ASRSSGAAYTEAF
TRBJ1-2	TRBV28	ASSLLRTGGRYGYT
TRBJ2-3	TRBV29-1	SVEGGTGVTDTQY
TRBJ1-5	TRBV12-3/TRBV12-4	ASNRGWTGESNQPQH
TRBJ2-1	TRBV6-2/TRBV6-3	ASRTTTGKSSYNEQF
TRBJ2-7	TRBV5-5	ASSLVGSSEQY
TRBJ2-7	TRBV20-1	SAREGGRGYEQY
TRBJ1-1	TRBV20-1	SARDGGYGTEAF
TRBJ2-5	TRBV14	ASSRNSGRQETQY
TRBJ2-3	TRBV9	ASSVGGGFGADTQY
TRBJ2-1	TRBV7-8	ASSSGTAINEQF
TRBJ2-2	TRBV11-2	ASSLVKRGNTGELF
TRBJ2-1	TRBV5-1	ASSRTSDNEQF
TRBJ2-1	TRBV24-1	ATSIGTSGGNEQF
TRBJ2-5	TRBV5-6	ASSLRKGETQY
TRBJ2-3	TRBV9	ASSVGVGVSDTQY
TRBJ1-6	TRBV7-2	ASSLGPGSNSPLH
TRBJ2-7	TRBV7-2	ASSLVYLGEQY
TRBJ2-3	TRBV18	ASSPLISTDTQY
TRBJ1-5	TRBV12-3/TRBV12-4	ASSLITDQPQH
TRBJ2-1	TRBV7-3	ASSQTSGPSDEQF
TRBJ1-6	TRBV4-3	ASSQDMSSYNSPLH
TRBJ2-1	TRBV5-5	ASRRGQGDYNEQF
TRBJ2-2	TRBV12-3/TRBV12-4	ASSRTQGFGGELF
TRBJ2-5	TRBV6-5	ASSYGRLGQTQY
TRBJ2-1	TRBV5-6	ASSLLGQGDEQF
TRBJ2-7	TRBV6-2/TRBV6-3	ASSTGTSMLSYEQY
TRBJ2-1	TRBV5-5	ASSVDYYNEQF
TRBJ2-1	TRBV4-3	ASSRGGVTYNEQF
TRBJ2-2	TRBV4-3	ASSQDASFGQSNTGELF
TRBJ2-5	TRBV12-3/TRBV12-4	ASSQTSGGETQY
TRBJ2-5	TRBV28	ASSLSWQETQY
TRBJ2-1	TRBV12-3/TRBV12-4	ASSHKGQGGSYNEQF
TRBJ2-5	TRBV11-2	ASSPRGTGKQETQY
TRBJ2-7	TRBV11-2	ASSLRQPQFIF
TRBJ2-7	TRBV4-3	ASSRLGAGGYEQY
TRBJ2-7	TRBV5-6	ASSLATITLQQY
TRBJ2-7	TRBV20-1	SARDSGGLYEQY
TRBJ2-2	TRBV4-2	ASSQKAGGNTGELF
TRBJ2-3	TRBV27	ASRRQGAWRAGADTQY
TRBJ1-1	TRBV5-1	ASSPTGSGQLSTEAF
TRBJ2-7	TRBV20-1	SARGAGDSSYEQY